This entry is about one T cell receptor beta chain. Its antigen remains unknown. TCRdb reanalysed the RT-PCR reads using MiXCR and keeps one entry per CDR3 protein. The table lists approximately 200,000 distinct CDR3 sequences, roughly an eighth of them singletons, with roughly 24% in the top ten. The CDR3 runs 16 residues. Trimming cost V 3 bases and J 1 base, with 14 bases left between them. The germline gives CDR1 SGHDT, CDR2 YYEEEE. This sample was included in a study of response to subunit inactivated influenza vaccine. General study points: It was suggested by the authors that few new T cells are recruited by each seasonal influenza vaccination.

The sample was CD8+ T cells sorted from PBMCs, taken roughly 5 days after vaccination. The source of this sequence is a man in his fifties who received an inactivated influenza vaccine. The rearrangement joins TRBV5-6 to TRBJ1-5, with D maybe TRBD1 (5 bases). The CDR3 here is CASSWGGALSNQPQHF. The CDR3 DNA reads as TGTGCCAGCAGCTGGGGTGGGGCGCTGAGCAATCAGCCCCAGCATTTT.